This T cell receptor beta chain was obtained from a study of blood T cells in healthy people across ages (dated by TCRdb to the mid-2010s). In terms of the full investigation: In model experiments, roughly one uniquely barcoded TCR beta cDNA molecule per two T cells was captured by template switching. Age-related changes in TCR beta repertoire diversity were measured in the study by deep sequencing normalized with unique cDNA molecular identifiers. Four age groups were formed from the donors: young (average roughly 16 years), middle-aged (around 40), aged (roughly 56) and long-lived (less than 85). To avoid experimental bias, donors of different ages were randomly spread across the sequencing lanes. The study analyzed two additional independent replicas of 1 million unique cDNA reads from the same blood draw for two donors, one aged 18 to 30 and one aged 80 or older. Results and caveats for the whole study, not just this receptor: Conclusive comparison of naive and antigen-experienced compartments was prevented by the profiling of bulk unsorted PBMCs. Observed TCR beta diversity per million T cells fell roughly linearly with age, and a significant reduction was already apparent by age about 38. Compared with the aged group, the long-lived group had more naive CD4+ T cells, fewer expanded clones and increased TCR diversity, a pattern suggesting age selection. Estimates of total diversity based on one million sequenced T cells were considered lower bounds and underestimates. Because the CMV infection status of the donors was unknown, age-related changes in expanded clonotypes may potentially have been confounded. The percentage of naive T cells measured by flow cytometry correlated strongly with observed TCR beta diversity.

The library was generated by 5' RACE. Reads for this sample came from an Illumina HiSeq 2500. The second PCR ran for roughly 7 to 11 cycles and used a J-beta primer mix along with a sample-barcoded 5' primer. A template-switch 5' adaptor carrying 12 random nucleotides introduced a unique molecular identifier onto each TCR beta cDNA molecule. Each sample yielded at least 3 million CDR3-containing paired-end reads. All of the RNA was converted into first-strand cDNA using the Mint cDNA synthesis kit, with a TRBC-specific oligonucleotide serving as the primer. After uracil-DNA glycosylase treatment, a first 18-cycle PCR used universal primers M1SS and BC2_uni_R on all cDNA. Turning to the authors' computational methods: For normalization, 1 million high-quality reads were randomly selected from each sample, with every read carrying a distinct molecular identifier. Instead of being binned into consensus sequences, reads that shared molecular identifiers were thrown out. MiTCR, run with a Q25 quality threshold and the strictest error-elimination algorithm, handled CDR3 identification, clonotype clustering and error correction. A nonparametric unseen species model using Euler transformation provided a lower-bound estimate of total TCR beta diversity. In TCRdb, the public reads were trimmed at Q25 with fastp and aligned with MiXCR, with productive beta chains retained. CDR3 protein duplicates are merged, each entry listing the most common genes and DNA. TCRdb assigned the V and J calls; the authors' analysis was not used. This sample lists about 900,000 distinct CDR3 sequences; roughly 52% were detected once. The ten biggest clones cover roughly 13% of the sample.

The CDR3 runs 14 residues from the cysteine to the phenylalanine. Only CDR3 DNA is held: 42 bases, read in frame from base 1. The V end loses 5 bases and the J end loses 8 bases, and a stretch of 16 bases separates them. The germline V gene specifies SGHTA as CDR1 and FQGNSA as CDR2. This clonotype turned up a few times. No cognate antigen has been identified for it. No base-level quality is on record; no much larger clone is a single base apart. Systemically healthy Caucasian individuals from Russia, 39 in total and aged roughly 6 to 100 years, were included as donors. Each donor gave ten milliliters of peripheral blood, drawn into EDTA-treated Vacutainer tubes. Ficoll-Paque density-gradient centrifugation was used to isolate PBMCs, with at least 7 million per sample. Trizol reagent was used to extract total RNA from the PBMCs, yielding at least 5.5 micrograms per sample. The percentages of naive CD45RAhigh/CD27high T cells were determined by flow cytometry on a PBMC aliquot from every donor.

The rearrangement combines TRBV7-2 with TRBJ2-1; no D segment can be confidently identified. This TCR was sampled from a man aged 25 to 40 in good health. Sequenced input: blood. The CDR3 here reads CASSTLAASYEQFF. The DNA reads TGTGCCAGCAGCACCTTAGCAGCGTCCTATGAGCAGTTCTTC.